This T cell receptor (beta chain) was sequenced in a study of T cell responses to AZD1222 COVID-19 vaccine. Broader study findings: Unmutated variant regions reportedly attract nearly half of all spike-specific TCRs. Distributed over spike, vaccine-associated CD4 TCRs predominated at 160-218 and 743-854. The study sampled repertoires only after the peak T cell response.

The repertoire was sequenced with immunoSEQ multiplex PCR; TCRdb's copy has only in-frame clones and lacks some. Of 75,000 to 95,000 clones detected, roughly 86% appear once; the ten largest clones hold about 2.6%. As concerns this clone: No antigen is known for it.

Sample: peripheral blood, taken on day 0 of MenACWY control vaccination. This sequence originates from an adult in good health.

The CDR3 DNA is TGTGCCAGTCAAAAGGGGAGTGGCAATCAGCCCCAGCATTTT. Translating gives CASQKGSGNQPQHF. The chain employs TRBV6-5 and TRBJ1-5, with D possibly being TRBD1 (5 bases). The germline V and J ends were trimmed by 9 bases and 2 bases, with 14 bases remaining between them. CDR1 is MNHEY and CDR2 is SVGAGI in the germline V gene. CDR3 length: 14 residues.